The present TCR beta chain was sequenced within a study of blood T cell repertoires in COVID-19. Study-level background: Donors in the United States, Italy and Spain gave samples during acute or convalescent COVID-19. T cells, B-cell-depleted T cells, or PBMCs provided the cDNA or gDNA that served as material.

Patients in Seattle were enrolled during active infection, then followed longitudinally. In the authors' methods: Estimation of nucleated cell counts relied on the amplification of reference gene primers. Profiled with immunoSEQ multiplex PCR; TCRdb holds only in-frame clones, not every one. V, J and clone size are those of that table, while D and trimming were read from the DNA. The sample carries some 120,000 clones, roughly 92% recorded once. V shed 0 bases and J shed 3 bases, with 11 bases lying between them. This CDR3 comprises 15 residues. Germline loops: CDR1 SNHLY, CDR2 FYNNEI. V and J are TRBV2 and TRBJ1-1; D might be TRBD1 (5 bases). The origin of this receptor is a man aged 50-59 years with COVID-19, enrolled during active disease. The sequenced sample was peripheral blood. CDR3 sequence: CASSEARGLYTEAFF. The CDR3 nucleotides read TGTGCCAGCAGTGAAGCGCGGGGGTTGTACACTGAAGCTTTCTTT.